This T cell receptor beta chain was recorded in a study of T cells in Graves' hyperthyroidism and ophthalmopathy. Stable hyperthyroidism: no ophthalmopathy progression over 18 months of follow-up. Germline CDR1 is MNHEY and CDR2 is SVGAGI. The CDR3 consists of 20 residues. The V gene end was trimmed by 6 bases and the J gene end by 0 bases; junction bases not matched to a gene: 18. Study results and caveats: Ophthalmopathy was distinguished from stable hyperthyroidism by 13 V-J signatures. Within blood appeared most thyroid clonotypes that had expanded above 0.001.

Remarks on this clonotype: Its antigen is not known.

Amplified TCR beta CDR3 regions derived from RNA transcripts. The HTBI primer set was used in a first-round RT-PCR of the TCR CDR3. TCRdb re-called the multiplex PCR reads through MiXCR, storing one row per CDR3 protein. The top ten hold less than 35% of the sample, which has 600,000 to 800,000 distinct CDR3 sequences, 35% seen once. The clonotype originates from a woman in her forties with Graves' hyperthyroidism. Sequencing was done on a sample of blood. V usage is TRBV6-5 and J usage is TRBJ1-3; 9 bases match TRBD1. Here the CDR3 DNA reads TGTGCCAGCAGGAAGCTGGAAGGGAAACAGGGGGCCAGCTCTGGAAACACCATATATTTT. It encodes CASRKLEGKQGASSGNTIYF.